This paragraph covers one T cell receptor (beta chain) sequence. Sample time point: sample taken at primary tumor resection. Without sorting, whole RNA was sequenced from tumor, nontumor lung or frozen PBMC. V was pared by 3 bases and J by 7 bases, with 12 bases between. This CDR3 spans 13 amino acids. From the 5' RACE reads, TCRdb called clonotypes with MiXCR, one entry per CDR3 protein. Among roughly 7,300 distinct CDR3 sequences listed, roughly 21% were seen once. This entry belongs to a study of spatial heterogeneity in lung cancer. Whole-study context: Within raw reads, each unique TCR and UMI combination appeared on average more than ten times.

The sample here was PBMCs, taken at surgery. This clonotype was sampled from a female donor with early-stage non-small cell lung cancer. V and J are TRBV12-3 or TRBV12-4 and TRBJ1-2, with D perhaps matching TRBD1 (6 bases). In nucleotides, the CDR3 is TGTGCCAGCAGTTTCGGGGGCCCCAGTGGCTACACCTTC. The encoded protein is CASSFGGPSGYTF.